These 32 T cell receptor beta chains were sequenced from one sample in a study of control samples from healthy donors and cancer patients. TCRdb's table, derived via immunoSEQ multiplex PCR, lists solely in-frame clones and lacks some. Here the sample spans approximately 130,000 clones, 85% to 90% being singletons. Sequencing was done on a sample of blood. All receptors derive from a man between 25 and 39 years old in good health.

The genes are TRBV7-8 and TRBJ1-2, with TRBD1 identical over 9 bases. Looked up from germline, CDR1 is SGHVS and CDR2 is FQNEAQ. After removal of 1 base from V and 4 bases from J, the junction contained 4 bases not matched to a gene. The CDR3 extends over 15 amino acids. CDR3: CASSLVGDRVYGYTF. The CDR3 coding sequence is TGTGCCAGCAGCTTAGTGGGGGACAGGGTCTATGGCTACACCTTC.

This rearrangement joins TRBV9 to TRBJ2-1; D remains unclear. This CDR3 comprises 10 residues. Trimming removed 3 bases from V and 10 bases from J, with 5 bases in between. Germline V gene sequence: CDR1 SGDLS, CDR2 YYNGEE. The CDR3 DNA reads TGTGCCAGCAGCGGAGCAGAGCAGTTCTTC. This encodes CASSGAEQFF.

This clone was recorded only once. The chain joins TRBV30 to TRBJ1-1, with D unresolved. With 6 bases removed from V and 0 bases from J, the gap between germline ends came to 8 bases. The length of the CDR3 is 12 residues. Per the germline V gene, CDR1 is GTSNPN and CDR2 is SVGIG (reference sequence). The CDR3 spells CACRDLNTEAFF. CDR3 coding DNA: TGTGCCTGTCGAGATTTGAACACTGAAGCTTTCTTT. Together with reference TRBV30 and TRBJ1-1, the CDR3 gives the full variable domain: SQTIHQWPATLVQPVGSPLSLECTVEGTSNPNLYWYRQAAGRGLQLLFYSVGIGQISSEVPQNLSASRPQDRQFILSSKKLLLSDSGFYLCACRDLNTEAFFGQGTRLTVV.

The chain employs TRBV6-5 and TRBJ1-4; 7 bases match TRBD1. The V gene end was trimmed by 5 bases and the J gene end by 5 bases; junction bases not matched to a gene: 5. CDR3 length: 14 amino acids. Germline loops: CDR1 MNHEY, CDR2 SVGAGI. The CDR3 reads CASSIDRVNEKLFF. In DNA form, the CDR3 reads TGTGCCAGCAGTATCGACAGGGTCAATGAAAAACTGTTTTTT.

This clone has more than one count but fewer than ten. This sequence joins TRBV18 and TRBJ1-1; D is ambiguous. CDR1 and CDR2 (germline): KGHSH, LQKENI. The CDR3 covers 12 residues. V was trimmed by 2 bases and J by 7 bases, leaving 8 bases between them. The CDR3 DNA sequence: TGTGCCAGCTCACCATCTATGAATGAAGCTTTCTTT. Its translation: CASSPSMNEAFF.

CDR3 sequence (DNA): TGTGCCAGCAGTTACTCGCGAACTGAAGCTTTCTTT. It yields the protein CASSYSRTEAFF. The chain recombines TRBV6-6 with TRBJ1-1; no clear D gene. Germline-derived CDR1 and CDR2 are MNHNY and SVGAGI (reference sequence). There are 12 residues in the CDR3. V shed 0 bases and J shed 5 bases, with 4 bases lying between them.

The chain uses TRBV21-1 and TRBJ1-2; the D call in the table, TRBD1, was not verified against the DNA. TRBV21-1 is annotated as a pseudogene. CDR3 size: 17 residues. CDR3 in DNA: TGTGCCAGCAGCAAAGCCCCCCGGACAGTAGTTAACTATGGCTACACCTTC. Translating it yields CASSKAPRTVVNYGYTF.

This sequence joins TRBV24-1 and TRBJ2-5; 8 bases map to TRBD2. The CDR3 loop spans 18 amino acids. Per germline, CDR1 KGHDR and CDR2 SFDVKD. V was pared by 0 bases and J by 4 bases, with 12 bases of the junction left unmatched. The CDR3 nucleotides are TGTGCCACCAGTGATTTGCAACCCGCGGGGGGACCCTTAGAGACCCAGTACTTC. Translation gives CATSDLQPAGGPLETQYF.

The rearrangement links TRBV12-5 to TRBJ1-4; TRBD1 is a possible D gene (5 bases). Trimming removed 3 bases from V and 8 bases from J, with 13 bases in between. The germline CDR1 and CDR2 sequences are LGHNT and FRNRAP. CDR3 size: 14 residues. Written as DNA, the CDR3 is TGTGCTAGTGGTTTCGGAGGTGCAGGGGAAAAACTGTTTTTT. Protein: CASGFGGAGEKLFF.

The chain joins TRBV5-1 to TRBJ2-5; D is perhaps TRBD1 (5 bases). This CDR3 is built from 15 residues. Per germline, CDR1 SGHRS and CDR2 YFSETQ. V gave up 0 bases and J gave up 2 bases, with 11 bases separating them. Here the CDR3 DNA reads TGCGCCAGCAGCTTGGGCGGCGGACAACAAGAGACCCAGTACTTC. Its protein product is CASSLGGGQQETQYF.

The rearrangement links TRBV5-1 to TRBJ2-2; D is possibly TRBD1 or TRBD2 (6 bases each). V was shortened by 6 bases and J by 7 bases, with 16 bases between the two germline ends. The CDR3 sequence is 14 residues long. The germline CDR1 and CDR2 sequences are SGHRS and YFSETQ. CDR3 coding DNA: TGCGCCAGCACCTCAGGGGAGGCCGGCGGGGAGCTGTTTTTT. This encodes CASTSGEAGGELFF. The whole variable domain, filled in from reference TRBV5-1 and TRBJ2-2, reads KAGVTQTPRYLIKTRGQQVTLSCSPISGHRSVSWYQQTPGQGLQFLFEYFSETQRNKGNFPGRFSGRQFSNSRSEMNVSTLELGDSALYLCASTSGEAGGELFFGEGSRLTVL.

This clone was observed a single time. The CDR3 is CASSPFGETQYF. The CDR3 coding sequence is TGTGCCAGTAGTCCCTTCGGGGAGACCCAGTACTTC. The rearrangement joins TRBV19 to TRBJ2-5, with D uncertain. V was clipped by 5 bases and J by 5 bases, with 9 bases between them. The CDR3 extends over 12 amino acids. Germline CDR1 is LNHDA and CDR2 is SQIVND (reference sequence). Complete variable domain (other parts from reference TRBV19 and TRBJ2-5): DGGITQSPKYLFRKEGQNVTLSCEQNLNHDAMYWYRQDPGQGLRLIYYSQIVNDFQKGDIAEGYSVSREKKESFPLTVTSAQKNPTAFYLCASSPFGETQYFGPGTRLLVL.

The J gene is TRBJ2-7, the V gene TRBV5-4; possible D gene TRBD1, 6 bases. With 4 bases removed from V and 7 bases from J, the gap between germline ends came to 12 bases. The CDR3 extends over 12 amino acids. CDR1 and CDR2 (germline): SGHNT, YYREEE (reference sequence). The CDR3 protein is CASSLDSMEQYV. The CDR3 DNA sequence: TGTGCCAGCAGCCTGGACAGTATGGAGCAGTACGTC.

The chain employs TRBV11-2 and TRBJ1-1; D is unresolved. Germline V CDR1 and CDR2: SGHAT, FQNNGV. The germline V and J ends were trimmed by 3 bases and 5 bases, with 10 bases remaining between them. The CDR3 extends over 13 amino acids. The DNA for the CDR3 is TGTGCCAGCAGCTTTGGGATGGGTACTGAAGCTTTCTTT. It translates to CASSFGMGTEAFF.

The chain joins TRBV24-1 to TRBJ1-2; D is unresolved. V was trimmed by 0 bases and J by 7 bases, leaving 8 bases between them. Germline V lookup: CDR1 KGHDR, CDR2 SFDVKD. CDR3 length: 13 amino acids. The CDR3 loop is CATSDLGGFGYTF. The CDR3 nucleotides are TGTGCCACCAGTGATTTGGGCGGGTTTGGCTACACCTTC.

The rearrangement joins TRBV13 to TRBJ2-5; 7 bases fit TRBD2. Germline values: CDR1 PRHDT, CDR2 FYEKMQ (reference sequence). Unmatched junction bases numbered 4, after V lost 5 bases and J lost 1 base. This CDR3 contains 14 residues. The CDR3 DNA is TGTGCCAGCAGCCCGTGGACTAGCCAAGAGACCCAGTACTTC. Protein: CASSPWTSQETQYF.

The chain has TRBV30 and TRBJ2-1; 9 positions agree with TRBD1. The germline CDR1 and CDR2 sequences are GTSNPN and SVGIG (reference sequence). V shed 0 bases and J 7 bases; nucleotides not matched to a gene: 4. This CDR3 is 14 amino acids long. CDR3 protein: CAWSVGTGWNEQFF. The CDR3 nucleotides read TGTGCCTGGAGTGTTGGGACAGGGTGGAATGAGCAGTTCTTC.

The chain recombines TRBV9 with TRBJ1-1, with TRBD1 identical over 7 bases. This CDR3 region has 16 residues. Losses at the gene ends were 0 bases for V and 0 bases for J; bases not matched to a gene: 5. From germline, CDR1 is SGDLS and CDR2 YYNGEE. CDR3 amino acids: CASSVGGGTVNTEAFF. The CDR3 DNA is TGTGCCAGCAGCGTAGGAGGGGGGACAGTGAACACTGAAGCTTTCTTT.

The chain employs TRBV15 and TRBJ1-6; 7 bases line up with TRBD1. CDR1 LNHNV and CDR2 YYDKDF come from the germline V gene (reference sequence). This CDR3 has 19 residues. V trimming: 6 bases; J trimming: 0 bases; junction bases outside the gene matches: 14. The CDR3 bases are TGTGCCACCAGTCCCCGGACAGGTAGCCTTAGCTCCTATAATTCACCCCTCCACTTT. Translating it yields CATSPRTGSLSSYNSPLHF.

The chain uses TRBV5-1 and TRBJ2-5; D is perhaps TRBD2 (6 bases). CDR3 length equals 17 residues. V lost 1 base to trimming and J lost 0 bases, with 16 bases between them. Germline loops: CDR1 SGHRS, CDR2 YFSETQ. CDR3 protein: CASSLTPGTVYQETQYF. The CDR3 region has the DNA TGCGCCAGCAGCTTGACCCCCGGGACTGTGTACCAAGAGACCCAGTACTTC.

This clone was counted a single time. The genes are TRBV7-2 and TRBJ1-5; maybe TRBD1 (5 bases). Trimming left V 3 bases short and J 7 bases short, with 19 bases between. The CDR3 totals 16 residues. Germline V gene lookup returns CDR1 SGHTA and CDR2 FQGNSA. CDR3 nucleotides: TGTGCCAGCAGCTTGACCGGGACGGGATATGAACAGCCCCAGCATTTT. It translates to CASSLTGTGYEQPQHF.

The V call is TRBV18, the J call TRBJ2-5, with D perhaps given as TRBD1 or TRBD2 (5 bases each). The CDR3 contains 15 residues. The germline CDR1 and CDR2 sequences are KGHSH and LQKENI. Trimming shortened V by 4 bases and J by 1 base, and 13 bases separated the two germline ends. This CDR3 is CASSQRDGAQETQYF. The CDR3 DNA reads as TGTGCCAGCTCACAACGGGACGGGGCCCAAGAGACCCAGTACTTC. Based on the CDR3 plus reference TRBV18 and TRBJ2-5, the full variable domain is NAGVMQNPRHLVRRRGQEARLRCSPMKGHSHVYWYRQLPEEGLKFMVYLQKENIIDESGMPKERFSAEFPKEGPSILRIQQVVRGDSAAYFCASSQRDGAQETQYFGPGTRLLVL.

The CDR3 spells CAWSAGLENTEAFF. The CDR3 bases are TGTGCCTGGAGTGCGGGGTTAGAGAACACTGAAGCTTTCTTT. The J gene is TRBJ1-1, the V gene TRBV30; D remains ambiguous. Looked up from germline, CDR1 is GTSNPN and CDR2 is SVGIG (reference sequence). CDR3 length equals 14 residues. Trimming shortened V by 1 base and J by 1 base, and 10 bases separated the two germline ends.

V gene TRBV6-1 combines with J gene TRBJ1-2, with unresolved D. V was pared by 3 bases and J by 4 bases, with 15 bases between. CDR3 length: 15 residues. Per germline, CDR1 MNHNS and CDR2 SASEGT. As DNA, the CDR3 is TGTGCCAGCAGTGATGGTTACGGGATCAGCTATGGCTACACCTTC. It translates to CASSDGYGISYGYTF.

This clone was counted once. V gene TRBV13 combines with J gene TRBJ1-1; the D is unclear. V dropped 5 bases and J dropped 3 bases, with 10 bases sitting between them. Germline values: CDR1 PRHDT, CDR2 FYEKMQ (reference sequence). This CDR3 comprises 13 residues. The DNA of the CDR3 is TGTGCCAGCAGCCCCCGGATGCACACTGAAGCTTTCTTT. This encodes CASSPRMHTEAFF.

The J gene is TRBJ2-3, the V gene TRBV5-4, with D possibly TRBD2 on 5 matching bases. This CDR3 has 13 amino acids. The V end lost 3 bases, the J end lost 6 bases, and 11 bases lay between the germline ends. Germline V gene lookup returns CDR1 SGHNT and CDR2 YYREEE (reference sequence). The CDR3 coding sequence is TGTGCCAGCAGCTCGAGGGCTGGGGATACGCAGTATTTT. Its translation: CASSSRAGDTQYF.

The chain has TRBV25-1 and TRBJ2-5; D remains unclear. V was trimmed by 4 bases and J by 5 bases, leaving 23 bases between them. Looked up from germline, CDR1 is MGHDK and CDR2 is SYGVNS. The CDR3 loop spans 17 amino acids. The CDR3 reads CASSAILPRRLKETQYF. CDR3 sequence (DNA): TGTGCCAGCAGTGCCATCCTCCCCCGACGGCTAAAGGAGACCCAGTACTTC.

The CDR3 nucleotides read TGTGCCAGCAGTTACTCGATCGCACTCGGGAACACTGAAGCTTTCTTT. This sequence encodes CASSYSIALGNTEAFF. This chain connects TRBV6-5 to TRBJ1-1; D unclear. The V end lost 0 bases, the J end lost 1 base, and 12 bases lay between the germline ends. This CDR3 is 16 amino acids long. Germline V lookup: CDR1 MNHEY, CDR2 SVGAGI.

The J gene is TRBJ1-6, the V gene TRBV4-2; no definite D call. The V end was cut by 4 bases, the J end by 8 bases, with 6 bases between. Germline V gives CDR1 LGHNA, CDR2 YNFKEQ. The CDR3 is 12 residues long. The CDR3 loop is CASSPPDSPLHF. CDR3 coding DNA: TGTGCCAGCAGCCCCCCGGATTCACCCCTCCACTTT.

The V gene is TRBV7-3, the J gene TRBJ2-5, with a weak D call TRBD2 (5 bases). Trimming removed 6 bases from V and 7 bases from J, with 15 bases in between. Germline CDR1 reads SGHTA; CDR2 reads FQGTGA. CDR3 length equals 13 residues. CDR3 DNA sequence: TGTGCCAGCAGTAGCCTGCCCGCGGGGACCCAGTACTTC. Translated, it gives CASSSLPAGTQYF. Full variable domain (outside the CDR3, taken from reference TRBV7-3 and TRBJ2-5): GAGVSQTPSNKVTEKGKYVELRCDPISGHTALYWYRQSLGQGPEFLIYFQGTGAADDSGLPNDRFFAVRPEGSVSTLKIQRTERGDSAVYLCASSSLPAGTQYFGPGTRLLVL.

V is TRBV27 and J is TRBJ2-3; 10 positions match TRBD2. CDR1 and CDR2 (germline): MNHEY, SMNVEV (reference sequence). The CDR3 is 17 residues long. V dropped 1 base and J dropped 0; count of bases not matched to a gene: 4. CDR3 region: CASSLLGAGGSTDTQYF. The CDR3 region has the DNA TGTGCCAGCAGTTTATTGGGAGCGGGGGGGAGCACAGATACGCAGTATTTT.

The chain links TRBV7-2 to TRBJ1-4; D unclear. V was pared by 2 bases and J by 6 bases, with 10 bases between. CDR1 is SGHTA and CDR2 is FQGNSA in the germline V gene. This CDR3 has 14 residues. CDR3 coding DNA: TGTGCCAGCAGCTTAAGTCCTAAAGATGAAAAACTGTTTTTT. Protein product: CASSLSPKDEKLFF.